This T cell receptor (beta chain) was recovered during a study of blood T cell repertoires in COVID-19. Across the study: Sites in the United States, Italy and Spain provided acute and convalescent COVID-19 samples. Sample material is recorded as cDNA or gDNA derived from T cells, B-cell-depleted T cells, or PBMCs.

Germline lookup yields CDR1 MNHNS and CDR2 SASEGT. Trimming at V came to 4 bases and at J to 4 bases, leaving 15 bases not matched to a gene. The CDR3 has 17 amino acids. Original processing methods: Amplification of reference gene primers provided the estimated nucleated cell counts. Sequencing used immunoSEQ multiplex PCR; TCRdb keeps in-frame clones, though not all of them. That table furnishes V, J and clone size, whereas the DNA furnished D and trimming. The sample consists of over 150,000 clones, over 80% of them appearing once. Source material: peripheral blood. This sequence was found in a woman between 55 and 75 years old with acute or convalescent COVID-19. The chain carries TRBV6-1 and TRBJ1-2; 7 positions agree with TRBD1. Here the CDR3 reads CASSASRDSLRGYGYTF. CDR3 DNA: TGTGCCAGCAGTGCGTCCCGGGACAGCCTTAGGGGCTATGGCTACACCTTC.